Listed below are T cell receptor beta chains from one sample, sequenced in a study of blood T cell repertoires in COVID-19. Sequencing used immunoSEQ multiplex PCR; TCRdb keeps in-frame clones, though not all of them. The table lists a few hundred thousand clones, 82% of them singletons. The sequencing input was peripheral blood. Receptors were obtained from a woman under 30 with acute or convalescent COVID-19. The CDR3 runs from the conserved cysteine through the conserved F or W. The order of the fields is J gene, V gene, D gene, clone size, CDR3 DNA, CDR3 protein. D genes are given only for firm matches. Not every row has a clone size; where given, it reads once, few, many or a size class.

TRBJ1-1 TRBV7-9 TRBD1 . TGTGCCAGCAGCCAACGGACAGGTATGAACACTGAAGCTTTCTTT CASSQRTGMNTEAFF
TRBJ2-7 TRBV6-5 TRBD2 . TGTGCCAGCAGGTCGACTAGCTACCACGAGCAGTACTTC CASRSTSYHEQYF
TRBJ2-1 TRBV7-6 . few TGTGCCAGCAGCTTACAGGACGGGGGACACAATGAGCAGTTCTTC CASSLQDGGHNEQFF
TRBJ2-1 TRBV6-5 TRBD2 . TGTGCCAGCAGACTCTATAGCGGGAACAATGAGCAGTTCTTC CASRLYSGNNEQFF
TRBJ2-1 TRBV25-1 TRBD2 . TGTGCCAGCAGTGGCTCGACTAGCGGGAGTGTGTGGGAGCAGTTCTTC CASSGSTSGSVWEQFF
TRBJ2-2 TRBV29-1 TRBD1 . TGCAGCACGACAGGGGACACCGGGGAGCTGTTTTTT CSTTGDTGELFF
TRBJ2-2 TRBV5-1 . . TGCGCCAGCAGTGTGGGAGCGGGTACACCGTACGGGGAGCTGTTTTTT CASSVGAGTPYGELFF
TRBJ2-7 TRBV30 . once TGTGCCTGGAGTCCCCGGGGCTACGAGCAGTACTTC CAWSPRGYEQYF
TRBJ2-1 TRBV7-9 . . TGTGCCAGCAGCTTAGAAGCTGGCTACAATGAGCAGTTCTTC CASSLEAGYNEQFF
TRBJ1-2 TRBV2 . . TGTGCCAGCAGTGAGGGCACTGGGTTTAACTATGGCTACACCTTC CASSEGTGFNYGYTF
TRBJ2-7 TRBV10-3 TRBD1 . TGTGCCATCAGTGAGGCCGACAGGGCCTACGAGCAGTACTTC CAISEADRAYEQYF
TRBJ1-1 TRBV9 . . TGTGCCAGCAGTGAGGGACACTTGGGGATGAACAGTGAAGCTTTCTTT CASSEGHLGMNSEAFF
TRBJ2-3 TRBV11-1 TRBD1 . TGTGCCAGCGCTAGGGGGGTGGGACAGGGGACAGATACGCAGTATTTT CASARGVGQGTDTQYF
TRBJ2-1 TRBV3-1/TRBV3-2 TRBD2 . TGTGCCAGCAGCCAAGCCCCCCCGGGACTAGCGGGAGTAAGCTCCTACAATGAGCAGTTCTTC CASSQAPPGLAGVSSYNEQFF
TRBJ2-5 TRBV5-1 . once TGCGCCAGCAGCCGGCGGGAAGAGACCCAGTACTTC CASSRREETQYF
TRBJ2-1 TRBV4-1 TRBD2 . TGCGCCAGCAGCCAAGATATCCTAGCGGTAACCTACAATGAGCAGTTCTTC CASSQDILAVTYNEQFF
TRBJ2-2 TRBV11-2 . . TGTGCCAGCAGCTTGAGGAGAGATTTAGGTTCCGGGGAGCTGTTTTTT CASSLRRDLGSGELFF
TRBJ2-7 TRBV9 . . TGTGCCAGCAGCGTAGTAGGGGGAGACTACGAGCAGTACTTC CASSVVGGDYEQYF
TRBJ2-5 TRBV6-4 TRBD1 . TGTGCCAGCAGTGACTCGGGGGACAGGGAATTCTTCCACGAGACCCAGTACTTC CASSDSGDREFFHETQYF
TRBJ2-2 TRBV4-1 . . TGCGCCAGCAGCCACGTTTACGGGGCGGGGACCGGGGAGCTGTTTTTT CASSHVYGAGTGELFF
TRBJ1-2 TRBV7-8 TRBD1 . TGTGCCAGCAGCTCGACAGGGACCAACTATGGCTACACCTTC CASSSTGTNYGYTF
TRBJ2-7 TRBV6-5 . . TGTGCCAGCAGGACAGGTGCAAACTACGAGCAGTACTTC CASRTGANYEQYF
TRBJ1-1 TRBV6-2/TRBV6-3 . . TGTGCCAGCAGTTACCTCACCCCGTCCGCGGCTTTCTTT CASSYLTPSAAFF
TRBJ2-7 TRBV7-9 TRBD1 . TGTGCCAGCACTACCGGGACAGGGTTTTACGAGCAGTACTTC CASTTGTGFYEQYF
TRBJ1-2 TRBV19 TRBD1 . TGTGCCAGTAGTATCGGGACAGGGCCCTATGGCTACACCTTC CASSIGTGPYGYTF
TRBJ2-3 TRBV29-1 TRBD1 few TGCAGCGCCTCGGACAGGGGAGGCACAGATACGCAGTATTTT CSASDRGGTDTQYF
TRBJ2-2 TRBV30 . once TGTGCCTGGAGCCCGGTAGGGGTTACCGGGGAGCTGTTTTTT CAWSPVGVTGELFF
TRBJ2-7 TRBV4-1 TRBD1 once TGCGCCAGCAGCCGGGGGACAGGGGCGCTTTACGAGCAGTACTTC CASSRGTGALYEQYF
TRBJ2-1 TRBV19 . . TGTGCCAGTAGTATAGGGAGGCCCTCCTACAATGAGCAGTTCTTC CASSIGRPSYNEQFF
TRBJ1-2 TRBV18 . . TGTGCCAGCTCACCGACGGCAGGGGAAACCCCTAACTATGGCTACACCTTC CASSPTAGETPNYGYTF
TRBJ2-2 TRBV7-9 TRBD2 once TGTGCCAGCAGCCCGCTAGCGGGGGTCACCGGGGAGCTGTTTTTT CASSPLAGVTGELFF
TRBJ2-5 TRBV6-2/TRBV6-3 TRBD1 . TGTGCCAGCAGTGACAGGGACATCCAAGAGACCCAGTACTTC CASSDRDIQETQYF
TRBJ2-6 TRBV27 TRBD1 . TGTGCCAGCAGTCTGGTCGGGACAGGGACTTCTGGGGCCAACGTCCTGACTTTC CASSLVGTGTSGANVLTF
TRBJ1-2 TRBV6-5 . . TGTGCCAGCAGTTACTCCTCGAGGGAAGTTGGCTACACCTTC CASSYSSREVGYTF
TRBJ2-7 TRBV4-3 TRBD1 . TGCGCCAGCAGCCAAGATGGGACAGGTTACTACGAGCAGTACTTC CASSQDGTGYYEQYF
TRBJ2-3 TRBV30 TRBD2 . TGTGCCTGGAGAAGGACTAGCGGGAGTATGACAGATACGCAGTATTTT CAWRRTSGSMTDTQYF
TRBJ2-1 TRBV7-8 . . TGTGCCACCAACCCGGTTGGGTCTCGACCGGGTGAGCAGTTCTTC CATNPVGSRPGEQFF
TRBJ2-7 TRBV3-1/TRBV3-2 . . TGTGCCAGCAGCCCCTCTAGCGCCTCCTACGAGCAGTACTTC CASSPSSASYEQYF
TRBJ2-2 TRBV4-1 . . TGCGCCAGCAGCCAAGACACTGCGAACACCGGGGAGCTGTTTTTT CASSQDTANTGELFF
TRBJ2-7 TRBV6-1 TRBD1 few TGTGCCAGCAGTGAGGGACAGGGGGCATACTACGAGCAGTACTTC CASSEGQGAYYEQYF
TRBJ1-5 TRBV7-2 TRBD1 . TGTGCCAGCAGCGGACGACAGGGCTGGGATCAGCCCCAGCATTTT CASSGRQGWDQPQHF
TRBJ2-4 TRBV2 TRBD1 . TGTGCCAGCAGCGCCGGGACAGGGGGTCTGTTTGGAAACATTCAGTACTTC CASSAGTGGLFGNIQYF
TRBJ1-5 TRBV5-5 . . TGTGCCAGCAGCTTGCTCCGGGGACAGCCCCAGCATTTT CASSLLRGQPQHF
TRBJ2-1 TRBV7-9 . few TGTGCCAGCAGCTTGGAGGGCTACTACAATGAGCAGTTCTTC CASSLEGYYNEQFF
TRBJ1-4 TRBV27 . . TGTGCCAGCGGATGGATTGGAGCGGAAAAACTGTTTTTT CASGWIGAEKLFF
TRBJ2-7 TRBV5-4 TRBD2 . TGTGCCAGCAGCTCGGGACTAGCCGCCTACGAGCAGTACTTC CASSSGLAAYEQYF